This T cell receptor (beta chain) was retrieved from a study of T cell repertoires in cytomegalovirus infection. Background on the study: Epitope selection comprised recently identified HLA-C-restricted CMV epitopes and well-studied HLA-B-restricted CMV epitopes.

The V segment lost 5 bases and the J segment 3 bases; nucleotides outside the gene matches: 12. CDR1 and CDR2 from the germline V gene are DFQATT and SNEGSKA (reference sequence). This CDR3 is built from 16 residues. Study-wide results and caveats: The cumulative frequency of public TCR beta families distinguished individuals who carried CMV together with the relevant HLA.

Via MiXCR, TCRdb re-called the reads, giving one row per CDR3 protein. The sample records roughly 500,000 distinct CDR3 sequences, 40% to 50% being singletons. For this clonotype: The antigen is undetermined.

The sample in question was cultured PBMCs, obtained from culture after CMV antigen stimulation. The V gene is TRBV20-1, the J gene TRBJ2-7; 11 positions match TRBD2. This clonotype was sampled from a human donor in good health (CMV status not recorded). Some clones in this sample may be carry-over from other donors' samples. DNA of the CDR3: TGCAGTGCTTTAGTTACTAGCGGGAGTATTAGCTACGAGCAGTACTTC. Residues: CSALVTSGSISYEQYF.